The TCR beta chain described here comes from a study of OX40 agonist ivuxolimab in advanced cancers. Overall study: Dose-escalation cases comprised hepatocellular carcinoma, melanoma, renal cell or head and neck cancer. Whole-study results and caveats: Specificity for antigen went undetermined in the expanded peripheral T cells. The study found that CD8+ T cells averaged more expanded clones than CD4+.

A note on this clone: No antigen is known for it.

V dropped 9 bases and J dropped 6 bases, with 17 bases sitting between them. CDR3 length equals 14 residues. Germline lookup yields CDR1 LNHDA and CDR2 SQIVND (reference sequence). Data came from immunoSEQ multiplex PCR; TCRdb stores just in-frame clones and leaves some out. The table records 35,000 to 45,000 clones, roughly nine tenths of them present only once. Sequencing was performed on CD4+ or CD8+ T cells sorted from blood, taken in a trial of the OX40 agonist ivuxolimab. This sequence originates from an adult with an advanced solid tumor such as melanoma, head and neck, liver or kidney cancer. The J gene is TRBJ2-2, the V gene TRBV19; D possibly corresponds to TRBD2 (5 bases). The CDR3, as DNA: TGTGCCAGCGACAAATCTGGAGGCCCCGGGGAGCTGTTTTTT. Its translation: CASDKSGGPGELFF.